One and the same sample provided the 15 T cell receptor beta chains below, sequenced in a study of blood T cell repertoires in COVID-19. Here immunoSEQ multiplex PCR was the method, and the copy in TCRdb shows in-frame clones only, minus some. The sample lists some 99,000 clones; around 84% were seen once. Sequencing input: peripheral blood. Source of these receptors: a woman older than 75 with active or convalescent COVID-19.

DNA for the CDR3: TGTGCCAGCAGCGTACTCGGTCCGCAGGGCCACTCTGGAAACACCATATATTTT. Its translation: CASSVLGPQGHSGNTIYF. This sequence joins TRBV9 and TRBJ1-3; the D gene is possibly TRBD1 (5 bases). CDR3 length: 18 residues. V shed 1 base and J shed 0 bases, with 17 bases lying between them. The germline V gene encodes CDR1 SGDLS and CDR2 YYNGEE. Full variable domain (remainder filled in from reference TRBV9 and TRBJ1-3): DSGVTQTPKHLITATGQRVTLRCSPRSGDLSVYWYQQSLDQGLQFLIQYYNGEERAKGNILERFSAQQFPDLHSELNLSSLELGDSALYFCASSVLGPQGHSGNTIYFGEGSWLTVV.

This rearrangement joins TRBV2 to TRBJ2-7; 8 nucleotides agree with TRBD1. Germline CDR1 is SNHLY and CDR2 is FYNNEI. This CDR3 contains 13 residues. CDR3 sequence reads: CATSGTGLYEQYF. The DNA for the CDR3 is TGTGCTACCTCCGGGACAGGACTCTACGAGCAGTACTTC.

The chain couples TRBV28 to TRBJ1-2; the match to TRBD1 covers 8 bases. V gave up 6 bases and J gave up 5 bases; unmatched junction bases: 8. The CDR3 has 14 amino acids. The V gene's germline CDR1 is MDHEN and CDR2 SYDVKM. The CDR3 DNA is TGTGCCAGCAGAACCAGGGGGCAGGAGTATGGCTACACCTTC. Translation gives CASRTRGQEYGYTF.

This clone was counted many times. The gene calls are TRBV7-2 and TRBJ1-4, with D tentatively TRBD1 (6 bases). CDR3 length equals 15 residues. The germline V gene encodes CDR1 SGHTA and CDR2 FQGNSA. Trimming pared 6 bases from V and 0 bases from J, leaving 11 bases between. Here the CDR3 DNA reads TGTGCCAGCAGTTTACAGGGCCCAACTAATGAAAAACTGTTTTTT. The encoded protein is CASSLQGPTNEKLFF.

The CDR3 DNA sequence: TGTGCCAGCAGCACACAGAAATACAGGGGGGCTCCAAGGGCAGCTTTCTTT. Amino acid sequence: CASSTQKYRGAPRAAFF. The chain recombines TRBV13 with TRBJ1-1; TRBD1 matches 8 bases. This CDR3 contains 17 residues. Looked up from germline, CDR1 is PRHDT and CDR2 is FYEKMQ (reference sequence). V gave up 5 bases and J gave up 10 bases; unmatched junction bases: 21.

The chain recombines TRBV7-9 with TRBJ2-5, with 11 bases matching TRBD2. This CDR3 is 16 amino acids long. V lost 5 bases to trimming and J lost 4 bases; unmatched junction nucleotides: 9. In germline, CDR1 is SEHNR, CDR2 FQNEAQ (reference sequence). For the CDR3, the DNA is TGTGCCAGCAGCCTCTCCCCTAGCGGGAGGCGAGAGACCCAGTACTTC. Its protein product is CASSLSPSGRRETQYF.

The chain joins TRBV5-1 to TRBJ2-2; TRBD2 matches 11 bases. The germline CDR1 and CDR2 sequences are SGHRS and YFSETQ. This CDR3 region has 16 residues. With 3 bases clipped from V and 0 bases from J, the junction kept 1 base outside the gene matches. The CDR3 DNA sequence: TGCGCCAGCAGCTCGGGACTAGCGGCGAACACCGGGGAGCTGTTTTTT. Its translation is CASSSGLAANTGELFF.

This chain uses TRBV20-1 with TRBJ1-2; no firm D call. CDR3 length: 11 residues. Germline-derived CDR1 and CDR2 are DFQATT and SNEGSKA (reference sequence). Trimming stripped 6 bases from V and 4 bases from J, with 9 bases between. Here the CDR3 reads CSATNGYGYTF. The CDR3 nucleotides are TGCAGTGCCACCAACGGCTATGGCTACACCTTC.

The chain combines TRBV11-2 with TRBJ2-7; 7 bases are a match to TRBD2. Losses at the gene ends were 1 base for V and 2 bases for J; bases not matched to a gene: 5. The CDR3 has 15 residues. Per the germline V gene, CDR1 is SGHAT and CDR2 is FQNNGV. This CDR3 is CASSLVAGEAYEQYF. The DNA of the CDR3 is TGTGCCAGCAGCTTAGTGGCGGGAGAGGCCTACGAGCAGTACTTC. The full variable domain, with the rest looked up from reference TRBV11-2 and TRBJ2-7, is EAGVAQSPRYKIIEKRQSVAFWCNPISGHATLYWYQQILGQGPKLLIQFQNNGVVDDSQLPKDRFSAERLKGVDSTLKIQPAKLEDSAVYLCASSLVAGEAYEQYFGPGTRLTVT.

J is TRBJ1-5 and V is TRBV28; possible D gene TRBD1, 5 bases. Trimming stripped 0 bases from V and 3 bases from J, with 9 bases between. This CDR3 is built from 15 residues. Germline V gene sequence: CDR1 MDHEN, CDR2 SYDVKM. The CDR3 nucleotides are TGTGCCAGCAGTTTATGGGGGGAGGACAATCAGCCCCAGCATTTT. Translated, it gives CASSLWGEDNQPQHF.

This clone was seen a few times. The rearrangement joins TRBV3-1 (or the pseudogene TRBV3-2) to TRBJ2-7; 8 nucleotides agree with TRBD2. Germline loops: CDR1 LGHDT, CDR2 YNNKEL (reference sequence). The ends lost 2 bases at V and 2 bases at J; junction bases unmatched: 5. This CDR3 has 15 residues. The CDR3 region is CASSQSLAGTYEQYF. In nucleotides, the CDR3 is TGTGCCAGCAGCCAAAGTCTAGCGGGTACCTACGAGCAGTACTTC.

The CDR3 here is CASSPRPGGYEQYF. CDR3 sequence (DNA): TGTGCCAGCAGCCCACGTCCGGGAGGCTACGAGCAGTACTTC. This chain connects TRBV7-3 to TRBJ2-7; 7 bases agree with TRBD2. V shed 5 bases and J 3 bases; nucleotides not matched to a gene: 7. The CDR3 has 14 residues. Per the germline V gene, CDR1 is SGHTA and CDR2 is FQGTGA.

CDR3 residues: CASGLTGLNQPQHF. The CDR3 DNA follows: TGTGCCAGCGGATTGACAGGGCTTAATCAGCCCCAGCATTTT. This rearrangement joins TRBV28 to TRBJ1-5; 7 bases line up with TRBD1. The CDR3 length is 14 residues. Germline CDR1 and CDR2: MDHEN and SYDVKM. V lost 8 bases, J lost 4 bases, and 8 bases stayed unmatched.

J is TRBJ2-2 and V is TRBV5-5; D possibly corresponds to TRBD1 (6 bases). Germline V gene sequence: CDR1 SGHKS, CDR2 YYEKEE (reference sequence). This CDR3 is 14 amino acids long. Trimming stripped 4 bases from V and 5 bases from J, with 12 bases between. The CDR3 sequence: CASSLGATTGELFF. The CDR3 coding sequence is TGTGCCAGCAGCCTGGGGGCTACAACCGGGGAGCTGTTTTTT.

The rearrangement links TRBV3-1 (or the pseudogene TRBV3-2) to TRBJ2-1; tentatively, D is TRBD2 (6 bases). The CDR3 is 17 amino acids. Germline V lookup: CDR1 LGHDT, CDR2 YNNKEL (reference sequence). V shed 0 bases and J shed 1 base, with 13 bases lying between them. The chain's CDR3 is CASSQEPGGASYNEQFF. CDR3 DNA: TGTGCCAGCAGCCAAGAGCCCGGCGGGGCGTCCTACAATGAGCAGTTCTTC.